This TCR beta chain is drawn from a study of blood T cells in healthy people across ages. A J-beta primer mix and a sample-barcoded 5' primer were used in a second PCR of about 7 to 12 cycles. Every cDNA molecule carried a tag from a template-switch adaptor bearing 12 random nucleotides. TCRdb itself ran the 5' RACE reads through MiXCR, one entry per CDR3 protein. The sample lists approximately 1.5 million distinct CDR3 sequences, about 35% occurring once. Healthy Caucasian individuals from Russia aged about 6 to 100 were enrolled as donors. The sequenced sample consisted of blood. This receptor was identified in a woman in her 30s in good health.

The CDR3 here is CASSQDTGQGGHQPQHF. The CDR3 DNA reads as TGCGCCAGCAGCCAAGATACCGGACAGGGAGGCCATCAGCCCCAGCATTTT. V usage is TRBV4-1 and J usage is TRBJ1-5; 8 bases match TRBD1. Unmatched junction bases numbered 9, after V lost 0 bases and J lost 5 bases. CDR1 is MGHRA, CDR2 YSYEKL, per germline. The CDR3 sequence is 17 residues long.